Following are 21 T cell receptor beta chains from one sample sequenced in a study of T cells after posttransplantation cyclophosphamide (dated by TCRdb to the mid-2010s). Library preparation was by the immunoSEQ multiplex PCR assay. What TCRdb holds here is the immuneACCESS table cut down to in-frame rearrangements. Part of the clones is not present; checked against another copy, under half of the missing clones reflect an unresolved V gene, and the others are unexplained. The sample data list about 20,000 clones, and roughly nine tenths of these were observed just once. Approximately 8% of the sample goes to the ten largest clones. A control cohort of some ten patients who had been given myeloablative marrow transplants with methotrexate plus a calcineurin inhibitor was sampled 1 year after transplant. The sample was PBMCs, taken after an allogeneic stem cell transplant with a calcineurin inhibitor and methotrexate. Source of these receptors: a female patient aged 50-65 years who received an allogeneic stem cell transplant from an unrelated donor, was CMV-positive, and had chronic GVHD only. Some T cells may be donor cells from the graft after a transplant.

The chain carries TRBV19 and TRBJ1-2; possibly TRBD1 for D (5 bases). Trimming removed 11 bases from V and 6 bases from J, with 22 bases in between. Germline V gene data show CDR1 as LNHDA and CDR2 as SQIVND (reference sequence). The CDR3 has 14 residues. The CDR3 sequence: CAGRGGPYRDGYTF. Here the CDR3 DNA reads TGTGCCGGAAGGGGCGGCCCGTATCGTGATGGCTACACCTTC.

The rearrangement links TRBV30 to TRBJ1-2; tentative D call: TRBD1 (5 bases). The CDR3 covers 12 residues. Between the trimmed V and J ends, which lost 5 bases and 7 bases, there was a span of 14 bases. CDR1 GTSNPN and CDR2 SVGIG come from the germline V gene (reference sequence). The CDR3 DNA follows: TGTGCCTGGGGGGGGAGGGAGGCTGGCTACACCTTC. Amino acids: CAWGGREAGYTF.

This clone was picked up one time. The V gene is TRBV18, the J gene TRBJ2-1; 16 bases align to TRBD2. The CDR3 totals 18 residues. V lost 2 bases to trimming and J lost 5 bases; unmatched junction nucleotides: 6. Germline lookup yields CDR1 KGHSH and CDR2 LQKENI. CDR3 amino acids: CASSPRGLAGGIDNEQFF. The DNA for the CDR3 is TGTGCCAGCTCACCAAGGGGACTAGCGGGGGGGATCGACAATGAGCAGTTCTTC.

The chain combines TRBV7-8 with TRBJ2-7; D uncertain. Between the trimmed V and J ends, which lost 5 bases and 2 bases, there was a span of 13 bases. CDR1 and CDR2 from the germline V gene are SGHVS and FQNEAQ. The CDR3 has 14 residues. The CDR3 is CASSPPPSTYEQYF. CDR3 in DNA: TGTGCCAGCAGCCCCCCACCAAGCACCTACGAGCAGTACTTC.

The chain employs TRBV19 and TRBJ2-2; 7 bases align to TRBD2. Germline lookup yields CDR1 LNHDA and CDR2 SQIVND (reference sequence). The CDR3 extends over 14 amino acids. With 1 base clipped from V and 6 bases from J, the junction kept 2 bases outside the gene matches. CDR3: CASSIGGSSGELFF. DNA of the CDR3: TGTGCCAGTAGTATAGGCGGGAGTTCCGGGGAGCTGTTTTTT. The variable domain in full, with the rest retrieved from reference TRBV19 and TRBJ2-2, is DGGITQSPKYLFRKEGQNVTLSCEQNLNHDAMYWYRQDPGQGLRLIYYSQIVNDFQKGDIAEGYSVSREKKESFPLTVTSAQKNPTAFYLCASSIGGSSGELFFGEGSRLTVL.

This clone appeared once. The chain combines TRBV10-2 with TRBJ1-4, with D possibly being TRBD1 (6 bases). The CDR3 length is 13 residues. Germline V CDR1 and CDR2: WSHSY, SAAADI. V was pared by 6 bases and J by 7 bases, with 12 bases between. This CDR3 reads CASRGRGIEKLFF. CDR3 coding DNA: TGCGCCAGCAGAGGGAGGGGGATTGAAAAACTGTTTTTT.

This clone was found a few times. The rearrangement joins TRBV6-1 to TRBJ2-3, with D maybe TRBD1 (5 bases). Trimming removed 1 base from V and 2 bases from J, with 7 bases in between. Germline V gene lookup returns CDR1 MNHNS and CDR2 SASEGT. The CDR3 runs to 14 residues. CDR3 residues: CASSEGQYTDTQYF. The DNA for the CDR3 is TGTGCCAGCAGTGAAGGACAGTACACAGATACGCAGTATTTT.

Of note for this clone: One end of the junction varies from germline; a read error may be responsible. The CDR3 region has the DNA TGTGCCAGCTCACCGGACATATCTAACTATGGCTACGCCTTC. As protein: CASSPDISNYGYAF. The V call is TRBV18, the J call TRBJ1-2, with D perhaps TRBD1 (5 bases). CDR3 length equals 14 residues. In germline, CDR1 is KGHSH, CDR2 LQKENI.

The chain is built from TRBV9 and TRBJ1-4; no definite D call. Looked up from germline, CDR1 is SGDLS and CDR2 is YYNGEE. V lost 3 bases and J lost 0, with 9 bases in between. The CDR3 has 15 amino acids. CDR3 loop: CASSARSATNEKLFF. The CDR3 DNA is TGTGCCAGCAGCGCAAGGAGTGCAACTAATGAAAAACTGTTTTTT.

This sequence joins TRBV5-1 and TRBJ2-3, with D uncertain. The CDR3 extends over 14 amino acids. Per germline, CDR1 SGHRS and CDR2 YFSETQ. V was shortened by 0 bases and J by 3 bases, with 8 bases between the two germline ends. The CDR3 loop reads CASSLATSTDTQYF. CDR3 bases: TGCGCCAGCAGCTTGGCTACTTCGACAGATACGCAGTATTTT.

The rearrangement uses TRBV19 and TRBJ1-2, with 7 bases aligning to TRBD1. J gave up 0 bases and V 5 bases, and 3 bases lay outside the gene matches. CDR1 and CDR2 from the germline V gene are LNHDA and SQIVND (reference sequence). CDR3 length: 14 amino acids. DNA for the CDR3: TGTGCCAGTAGTGCAGGGGGAGCTAACTATGGCTACACCTTC. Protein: CASSAGGANYGYTF.

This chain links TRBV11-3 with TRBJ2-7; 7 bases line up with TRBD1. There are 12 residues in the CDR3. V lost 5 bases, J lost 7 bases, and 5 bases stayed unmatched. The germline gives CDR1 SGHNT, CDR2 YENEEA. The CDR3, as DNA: TGTGCCAGCAGCCAGACAGGGCGGGAGCAGTACTTC. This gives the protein CASSQTGREQYF.

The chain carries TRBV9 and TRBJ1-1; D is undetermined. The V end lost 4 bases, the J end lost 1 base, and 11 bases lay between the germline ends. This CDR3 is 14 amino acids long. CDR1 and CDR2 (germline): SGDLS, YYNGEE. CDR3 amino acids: CASSPRQQNTEAFF. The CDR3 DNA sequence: TGTGCCAGCAGCCCCAGGCAGCAGAACACTGAAGCTTTCTTT.

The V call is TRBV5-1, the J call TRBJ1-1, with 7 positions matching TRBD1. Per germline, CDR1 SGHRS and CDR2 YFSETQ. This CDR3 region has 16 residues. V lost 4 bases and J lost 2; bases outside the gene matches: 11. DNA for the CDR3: TGCGCCAGCAGCCCACGGACAGGCCCGTCTAACACTGAAGCTTTCTTT. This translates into CASSPRTGPSNTEAFF.

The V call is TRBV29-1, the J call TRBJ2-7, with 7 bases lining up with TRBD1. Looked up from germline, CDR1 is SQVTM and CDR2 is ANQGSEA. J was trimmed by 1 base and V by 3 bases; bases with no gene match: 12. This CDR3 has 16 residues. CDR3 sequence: CSVDSSRAGGSYEQYF. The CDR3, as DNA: TGCAGCGTTGATAGTAGTAGGGCAGGGGGTTCCTACGAGCAGTACTTC.

CDR3 bases: TGTGCCAGCTGGAGGGACAGGGACCACGAGCAGTACTTC. Translating it yields CASWRDRDHEQYF. V gene TRBV6-1 combines with J gene TRBJ2-7, with 9 bases aligning to TRBD1. V shed 8 bases and J 5 bases; nucleotides not matched to a gene: 7. CDR3 length equals 13 residues. Per germline, CDR1 MNHNS and CDR2 SASEGT.

The CDR3 DNA sequence: TGTGCCAGCAGCTTTCAAGCGGGAGGATACAATGAGCAGTTCTTC. It yields the protein CASSFQAGGYNEQFF. V and J are TRBV9 and TRBJ2-1; TRBD2 aligns across 9 bases. J was trimmed by 4 bases and V by 4 bases; bases with no gene match: 6. The CDR3 runs to 15 residues. Germline CDR1 SGDLS, CDR2 YYNGEE. The entire variable domain, with the rest obtained from reference TRBV9 and TRBJ2-1, is as follows: DSGVTQTPKHLITATGQRVTLRCSPRSGDLSVYWYQQSLDQGLQFLIQYYNGEERAKGNILERFSAQQFPDLHSELNLSSLELGDSALYFCASSFQAGGYNEQFFGPGTRLTVL.

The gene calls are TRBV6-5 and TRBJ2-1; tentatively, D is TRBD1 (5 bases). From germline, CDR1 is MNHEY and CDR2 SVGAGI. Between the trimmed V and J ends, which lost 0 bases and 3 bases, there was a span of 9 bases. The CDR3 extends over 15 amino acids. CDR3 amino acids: CASSYSRQSYNEQFF. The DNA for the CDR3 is TGTGCCAGCAGTTACTCTAGACAGAGCTACAATGAGCAGTTCTTC.

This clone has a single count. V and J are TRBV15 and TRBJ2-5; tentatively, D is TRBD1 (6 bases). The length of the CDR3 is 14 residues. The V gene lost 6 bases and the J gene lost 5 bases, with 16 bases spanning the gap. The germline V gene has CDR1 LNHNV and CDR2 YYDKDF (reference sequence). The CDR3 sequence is CATRQGRTVETQYF. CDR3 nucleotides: TGTGCCACCAGGCAGGGGCGTACCGTGGAGACCCAGTACTTC.

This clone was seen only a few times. This chain's CDR3 is CASSSPGGGPGNTIYF. As DNA, the CDR3 is TGTGCCAGCAGTTCCCCCGGGGGGGGTCCTGGAAACACCATATATTTT. The V call is TRBV28, the J call TRBJ1-3; maybe TRBD1 (5 bases). The ends were cut back, 4 bases at V and 2 bases at J, with 15 bases in the middle. Germline lookup yields CDR1 MDHEN and CDR2 SYDVKM. CDR3 length equals 16 residues.

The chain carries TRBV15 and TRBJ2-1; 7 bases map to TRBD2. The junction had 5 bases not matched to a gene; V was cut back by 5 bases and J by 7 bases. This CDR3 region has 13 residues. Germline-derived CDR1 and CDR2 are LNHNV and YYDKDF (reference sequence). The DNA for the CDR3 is TGTGCCACCAGCGGCGGGAGTGGGAATGAGCAGTTCTTC. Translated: CATSGGSGNEQFF.